This entry lists 30 T cell receptor beta chains sequenced from one sample in a study of glioma-infiltrating T cells after dendritic cell vaccination. The data were produced by immunoSEQ multiplex PCR, yet TCRdb's version contains in-frame clones alone and is incomplete. The data contain roughly 100,000 clones, about 83% of them singletons. The sample in question was blood, obtained before dendritic cell vaccination. These TCRs come from a human donor with glioblastoma.

This clone has only one observation. V and J are TRBV9 and TRBJ2-6, with no clear D. V shed 3 bases and J shed 2 bases, with 6 bases lying between them. The length of the CDR3 is 14 residues. Germline V CDR1 and CDR2: SGDLS, YYNGEE. In DNA, the CDR3 is TGTGCCAGCAGCGCCCCGGCTGGGGCCAACGTCCTGACTTTC. It codes for CASSAPAGANVLTF.

The V call is TRBV13, the J call TRBJ1-2; D perhaps matches TRBD1 (6 bases). V lost 4 bases and J lost 1, with 7 bases in between. The CDR3 sequence is 13 residues long. In germline, CDR1 is PRHDT, CDR2 FYEKMQ (reference sequence). The CDR3 loop reads CASSSGHNYGYTF. In DNA form, the CDR3 reads TGTGCCAGCAGCTCGGGACATAACTATGGCTACACCTTC. The complete variable domain, with remaining parts taken from reference TRBV13 and TRBJ1-2, reads AAGVIQSPRHLIKEKRETATLKCYPIPRHDTVYWYQQGPGQDPQFLISFYEKMQSDKGSIPDRFSAQQFSDYHSELNMSSLELGDSALYFCASSSGHNYGYTFGSGTRLTVV.

The J gene is TRBJ1-5, the V gene TRBV29-1; 7 positions match TRBD1. Germline V lookup: CDR1 SQVTM, CDR2 ANQGSEA. The CDR3 is made up of 14 amino acids. V was clipped by 4 bases and J by 3 bases; unmatched bases: 6. The CDR3 region has the DNA TGCAGCGTTGCCGACAGGGACTTCAATCAGCCCCAGCATTTT. Translated: CSVADRDFNQPQHF. The full variable domain, rest sourced from reference TRBV29-1 and TRBJ1-5, is SAVISQKPSRDICQRGTSLTIQCQVDSQVTMMFWYRQQPGQSLTLIATANQGSEATYESGFVIDKFPISRPNLTFSTLTVSNMSPEDSSIYLCSVADRDFNQPQHFGDGTRLSIL.

The rearrangement joins TRBV4-2 to TRBJ2-5, with no clear D. The CDR3 is 16 amino acids. Deletions cut 1 base from V and 0 bases from J, with 12 bases between. Germline CDR1 is LGHNA and CDR2 is YNFKEQ. The CDR3 sequence: CASSQGVGAYQETQYF. The CDR3 nucleotides read TGTGCCAGCAGCCAAGGAGTCGGAGCGTACCAAGAGACCCAGTACTTC.

V gene TRBV28 combines with J gene TRBJ1-1, with 9 bases matching TRBD1. Germline-derived CDR1 and CDR2 are MDHEN and SYDVKM. This CDR3 has 14 residues. With 5 bases clipped from V and 5 bases from J, the junction kept 6 bases outside the gene matches. DNA for the CDR3: TGTGCCAGCAGTCCCGGGACAGGGTGGACTGAAGCTTTCTTT. It codes for CASSPGTGWTEAFF.

The chain links TRBV5-6 to TRBJ1-2; a possible D gene is TRBD1 (5 bases). CDR1 SGHDT and CDR2 YYEEEE come from the germline V gene. The V end lost 4 bases, the J end lost 7 bases, and 8 bases lay between the germline ends. The CDR3 extends over 11 amino acids. CDR3 sequence: CASSPGGGYTF. For the CDR3, the DNA is TGTGCCAGCAGCCCCGGGGGTGGCTACACCTTC.

The chain recombines TRBV2 with TRBJ2-7; 7 bases match TRBD2. The CDR3 spans 15 residues. Germline lookup yields CDR1 SNHLY and CDR2 FYNNEI. The J segment lost 3 bases and the V segment lost 1 base, leaving 6 bases of the junction unmatched. CDR3: CASSEVGGVDYEQYF. CDR3 bases: TGTGCCAGCAGTGAAGTTGGGGGGGTAGACTACGAGCAGTACTTC.

The chain has TRBV27 and TRBJ2-7, with 9 positions matching TRBD2. V lost 2 bases, J lost 7 bases, and 3 bases stayed unmatched. CDR3 length: 13 amino acids. Germline-derived CDR1 and CDR2 are MNHEY and SMNVEV (reference sequence). The CDR3 bases are TGTGCCAGCAGTTTAAGCGGGGGGATGGAGCAGTACTTC. Translated, it gives CASSLSGGMEQYF.

The rearrangement uses TRBV7-9 and TRBJ1-2, with D uncertain. The CDR3 length is 12 residues. The germline V and J ends were trimmed by 5 bases and 8 bases, with 12 bases remaining between them. Per germline, CDR1 SEHNR and CDR2 FQNEAQ (reference sequence). The CDR3 sequence is CASSIDNTGYTF. CDR3 coding DNA: TGTGCCAGCAGCATAGACAATACGGGCTACACCTTC.

The J gene is TRBJ2-7, the V gene TRBV18, with a possible D match to TRBD2 (5 bases). CDR1 is KGHSH and CDR2 is LQKENI in the germline V gene. The CDR3 has 13 residues. V lost 3 bases, J lost 7 bases, and 13 bases lay in between. CDR3 nucleotide sequence: TGTGCCAGCTCACCCGGGGTCCGGTGGGAGCAGTACTTC. It codes for CASSPGVRWEQYF.

The J gene is TRBJ2-3, the V gene TRBV7-9, with TRBD2 as a possible D gene (7 bases). Germline V gene sequence: CDR1 SEHNR, CDR2 FQNEAQ (reference sequence). CDR3 length: 14 residues. Trimming shortened V by 5 bases and J by 5 bases, and 14 bases separated the two germline ends. The CDR3 reads CASSLTGRGDTQYF. The CDR3 DNA follows: TGTGCCAGCAGCCTTACAGGGAGGGGAGATACGCAGTATTTT.

This clone showed up just a few times. The rearrangement links TRBV4-1 to TRBJ1-2; 8 bases agree with TRBD1. Germline V gives CDR1 MGHRA, CDR2 YSYEKL. The junction had 3 bases not matched to a gene; V was cut back by 3 bases and J by 0 bases. This CDR3 is 15 amino acids long. The CDR3 nucleotides read TGCGCCAGCAGCCAGGAGACAGGGGCTAACTATGGCTACACCTTC. It encodes CASSQETGANYGYTF.

This clone has just a few counts. J is TRBJ2-7 and V is TRBV27; TRBD2 might be the D (5 bases). The germline V gene has CDR1 MNHEY and CDR2 SMNVEV (reference sequence). V was trimmed by 4 bases and J by 3 bases, leaving 19 bases between them. The CDR3 consists of 16 residues. CDR3 nucleotide sequence: TGTGCCAGCAGTTCCTATACATCCTATGAGGGCTACGAGCAGTACTTC. Protein sequence: CASSSYTSYEGYEQYF.

The J gene is TRBJ1-5, the V gene TRBV6-6, with D maybe TRBD1 (6 bases). This CDR3 has 14 residues. Trimming took 7 bases from V and 7 from J, leaving 17 bases between them. CDR1 and CDR2 (germline): MNHNY, SVGAGI (reference sequence). The CDR3 is CASTNDRLGQPQHF. The CDR3 DNA sequence: TGTGCCAGCACCAACGACAGGCTCGGACAGCCCCAGCATTTT.

The rearrangement links TRBV6-5 to TRBJ1-1, with TRBD1 matching 7 bases. The germline CDR1 and CDR2 sequences are MNHEY and SVGAGI. Trimming took 8 bases from V and 6 from J; bases not matched to a gene: 15. The CDR3 is 15 residues long. CDR3 protein: CASLTSLGGGAEAFF. The CDR3, as DNA: TGTGCCAGCCTGACCTCTCTCGGAGGGGGCGCTGAAGCTTTCTTT.

The rearrangement joins TRBV4-1 to TRBJ2-1; 7 positions match TRBD2. CDR1 is MGHRA and CDR2 is YSYEKL in the germline V gene. The CDR3 runs 18 residues. The V and J ends lost 0 bases and 8 bases, in that order; junction bases with no gene match: 16. The CDR3 sequence: CASSQDSFWGEGQDEQFF. The CDR3 nucleotides are TGCGCCAGCAGCCAAGACTCCTTCTGGGGGGAGGGCCAGGATGAGCAGTTCTTC.

The chain links TRBV5-1 to TRBJ1-3, with D possibly TRBD1 on 6 matching bases. Germline values: CDR1 SGHRS, CDR2 YFSETQ. V lost 0 bases, J lost 0 bases, and 7 bases lay in between. The CDR3 runs 15 residues. The CDR3 protein is CASSLGTASGNTIYF. CDR3 sequence (DNA): TGCGCCAGCAGCTTGGGGACAGCCTCTGGAAACACCATATATTTT.

This chain joins TRBV4-2 and TRBJ1-2; D remains unclear. Trimming took 0 bases from V and 7 from J, leaving 12 bases between them. The germline V gene encodes CDR1 LGHNA and CDR2 YNFKEQ. CDR3 size: 14 residues. DNA for the CDR3: TGTGCCAGCAGCCAAGAAGCGGCTACGGGTGGCTACACCTTC. It translates to CASSQEAATGGYTF.

V is TRBV2 and J is TRBJ2-7; 8 bases are shared with TRBD1. V was clipped by 6 bases and J by 5 bases; unmatched bases: 6. Germline V gene data show CDR1 as SNHLY and CDR2 as FYNNEI. The CDR3 contains 13 residues. CDR3 amino acids: CASSRQGWHEQYF. Written as DNA, the CDR3 is TGTGCCAGCAGCAGACAGGGGTGGCACGAGCAGTACTTC.

The rearrangement joins TRBV9 to TRBJ2-5, with 10 nucleotides matching TRBD1. V lost 5 bases, J lost 4 bases, and 11 bases stayed unmatched. The CDR3 sequence is 16 residues long. CDR1 is SGDLS, CDR2 YYNGEE, per germline. The CDR3 loop is CASRPMTGGSGETQYF. CDR3 sequence (DNA): TGTGCCAGCAGACCCATGACAGGGGGCTCGGGAGAGACCCAGTACTTC. Full variable domain (rest looked up from reference TRBV9 and TRBJ2-5): DSGVTQTPKHLITATGQRVTLRCSPRSGDLSVYWYQQSLDQGLQFLIQYYNGEERAKGNILERFSAQQFPDLHSELNLSSLELGDSALYFCASRPMTGGSGETQYFGPGTRLLVL.

The chain is built from TRBV7-9 and TRBJ1-1, with TRBD1 identical over 7 bases. With V trimmed by 5 bases and J by 0 bases, 3 bases remained unmatched. The CDR3 contains 14 residues. Germline V gene sequence: CDR1 SEHNR, CDR2 FQNEAQ (reference sequence). The CDR3 DNA is TGTGCCAGCAGCCGGGGACAGCTGAACACTGAAGCTTTCTTT. Translating gives CASSRGQLNTEAFF.

This clone appeared once. The chain recombines TRBV4-2 with TRBJ2-7; TRBD2 aligns across 7 bases. V was pared by 0 bases and J by 7 bases, with 15 bases of the junction left unmatched. Germline V CDR1 and CDR2: LGHNA, YNFKEQ. The CDR3 length is 17 residues. The CDR3 here is CASSQDGGWEGSLEQYF. The CDR3 DNA is TGTGCCAGCAGCCAAGATGGTGGGTGGGAGGGGAGCCTTGAGCAGTACTTC.

This clone has a single count. This rearrangement joins TRBV5-1 to TRBJ2-7; D might be TRBD1 (7 bases). Germline loops: CDR1 SGHRS, CDR2 YFSETQ. Trimming left V 3 bases short and J 1 base short, with 17 bases between. The CDR3 is 16 residues long. CDR3 sequence: CASSSPEGARSYEQYF. The CDR3 nucleotides read TGCGCCAGCAGCTCACCGGAGGGGGCTAGGTCCTACGAGCAGTACTTC.

V usage is TRBV11-3 and J usage is TRBJ2-7; maybe TRBD2 (6 bases). The CDR3 runs 12 residues. Germline assignment: CDR1 SGHNT and CDR2 YENEEA. Trimming stripped 3 bases from V and 3 bases from J, with 6 bases between. CDR3 DNA sequence: TGTGCCAGCAGCTTGCGGGACTACGAGCAGTACTTC. Encoded protein: CASSLRDYEQYF.

The V and J genes are TRBV5-1 and TRBJ1-5, with 7 bases fitting TRBD1. CDR3 length: 15 residues. Germline trimming cut 2 bases from V and 1 base from J; bases unmatched to any gene: 3. Per germline, CDR1 SGHRS and CDR2 YFSETQ. CDR3 sequence reads: CASSFEGASNQPQHF. The CDR3 DNA is TGCGCCAGCAGCTTTGAGGGGGCGAGCAATCAGCCCCAGCATTTT.

Concerning this clone itself: Other DNA sequences of this sample code for an identical CDR3. This chain joins TRBV18 and TRBJ1-1; 8 nucleotides agree with TRBD1. The CDR3 is made up of 13 amino acids. With V trimmed by 3 bases and J by 4 bases, 1 base remained unmatched. Germline assignment: CDR1 KGHSH and CDR2 LQKENI. As DNA, the CDR3 is TGTGCCAGCTCACCGACAGGGGTCACTGAAGCTTTCTTT. Its protein product is CASSPTGVTEAFF.

A few counts support this clone. The V and J genes are TRBV5-1 and TRBJ2-7, with D unclear. The germline V and J ends were trimmed by 5 bases and 2 bases, with 5 bases remaining between them. This CDR3 region has 11 residues. Per the germline V gene, CDR1 is SGHRS and CDR2 is YFSETQ. CDR3 sequence reads: CASSSTYEQYF. CDR3 nucleotides: TGCGCCAGCAGTTCCACCTACGAGCAGTACTTC.

Here the CDR3 reads CASSLGASGGNEQFF. CDR3 nucleotide sequence: TGCGCCAGCAGCTTGGGGGCTAGCGGGGGGAATGAGCAGTTCTTC. The J gene is TRBJ2-1, the V gene TRBV5-1; TRBD2 agrees at 11 bases. The V gene end was trimmed by 0 bases and the J gene end by 7 bases; junction bases not matched to a gene: 3. Germline-derived CDR1 and CDR2 are SGHRS and YFSETQ. The CDR3 sequence is 15 residues long.

The chain carries TRBV29-1 and TRBJ2-7; a possible D gene is TRBD1 (5 bases). The length of the CDR3 is 12 residues. The V gene lost 4 bases and the J gene lost 2 bases, with 9 bases spanning the gap. Germline CDR1 and CDR2: SQVTM and ANQGSEA. The CDR3 spells CSVGSGPYEQYF. CDR3 sequence (DNA): TGCAGCGTTGGGTCAGGGCCCTACGAGCAGTACTTC.

The DNA for the CDR3 is TGTGCCAGCAGCCTCAGACTAGCGGGAGGGCCATTGGGCACAGATACGCAGTATTTT. This gives the protein CASSLRLAGGPLGTDTQYF. The V gene is TRBV5-4, the J gene TRBJ2-3, with 14 bases that match TRBD2. The CDR3 has 19 residues. J gave up 1 base and V 4 bases, and 11 bases lay outside the gene matches. The V gene's germline CDR1 is SGHNT and CDR2 YYREEE (reference sequence). Complete variable domain (other parts from reference TRBV5-4 and TRBJ2-3): ETGVTQSPTHLIKTRGQQVTLRCSSQSGHNTVSWYQQALGQGPQFIFQYYREEENGRGNFPPRFSGLQFPNYSSELNVNALELDDSALYLCASSLRLAGGPLGTDTQYFGPGTRLTVL.